This TCR beta chain is from a study of blood T cells in healthy people across ages. Using a J-beta primer mix together with a sample-barcoded 5' primer, a second PCR was run for about 7 to 12 cycles. Carrying 12 random nucleotides, a template-switch adaptor labeled each individual cDNA molecule. From the 5' RACE reads, TCRdb called clonotypes with MiXCR, one entry per CDR3 protein. The sample lists 590,000 or so distinct CDR3 sequences; about 30% were seen once. At least ten counts were recorded for this clonotype. The V gene's germline CDR1 is MNHNS and CDR2 SASEGT. This CDR3 region has 15 residues. V lost 7 bases to trimming and J lost 2 bases, with 18 bases between them.

Material: blood. The sequence came from a woman over 75 in good health. This chain uses TRBV6-1 with TRBJ2-7; either TRBD1 or TRBD2 may fit D (5 bases each). Here the CDR3 DNA reads TGTGCCAGCACCCACTCCGCGACGGGACCCTACGAGCAGTACTTC. It is translated as CASTHSATGPYEQYF.